Listed below are T cell receptor beta chains from one sample, sequenced in a study of post-analysis software for immune sequencing data. TCRdb reprocessed the PCR reads via MiXCR and lists one record per CDR3 protein. The sample holds approximately 460,000 distinct CDR3 sequences, around 40% seen once. Material for sequencing was blood. These receptors came from a girl between 5 and 17 years old with multiple sclerosis. Both conserved end residues are part of each CDR3. D genes are given only for firm matches. Size is stated for part of the rows, as once, few or many counts, or as a class when the clone is expanded.

D	length	size	V	J	DNA	CDR3
NA	15	NA	TRBV5-1	TRBJ2-1	TGCGCCAGCAGCTTGTTGAGCGGCCTCTACAATGAGCAGTTCTTC	CASSLLSGLYNEQFF
NA	12	NA	TRBV10-3	TRBJ2-4	TGTGCCACCAGTGAGTCGAGTAACATTCAGTACTTC	CATSESSNIQYF
NA	13	few	TRBV7-2	TRBJ2-5	TGTGCCAGCAGCTTAGATACCCCGGGGACCCAGTACTTC	CASSLDTPGTQYF
NA	13	once	TRBV20-1	TRBJ2-5	TGCAGTGCTAGAGCCGGCAACCAAGAGACCCAGTACTTC	CSARAGNQETQYF
NA	15	NA	TRBV6-2/TRBV6-3	TRBJ2-5	TGTGCCAGCAGTTGCGAGGGCAGGCCCCAAGAGACCCAGTACTTC	CASSCEGRPQETQYF
NA	16	few	TRBV19	TRBJ1-1	TGTGCCAGTAGTCCCAACCTGGACAGCATGAACACTGAAGCTTTCTTT	CASSPNLDSMNTEAFF
NA	16	once	TRBV5-1	TRBJ2-3	TGCGCCAGCAGCTTGGCGGACTTGATTGGCACAGATACGCAGTATTTT	CASSLADLIGTDTQYF
TRBD2	14	few	TRBV4-3	TRBJ2-1	TGCGCCAGCAGCCCGACTAGCGGGAGAACTGAGCAGTTCTTC	CASSPTSGRTEQFF
TRBD1	16	few	TRBV7-2	TRBJ2-7	TGTGCCAGCAGCTTAGGGGGACAGGACTTCTCCTACGAGCAGTACTTC	CASSLGGQDFSYEQYF
TRBD1	15	NA	TRBV2	TRBJ1-4	TGTGCCAGCAGTGACGACAGGGCAACTAATGAAAAACTGTTTTTT	CASSDDRATNEKLFF
TRBD1	16	few	TRBV4-1	TRBJ1-1	TGCGCCAGCAGCCAACCGTCGACAGGGGGTAAAGTTGAAGCTTTCTTT	CASSQPSTGGKVEAFF
NA	16	NA	TRBV11-2	TRBJ2-5	TGTGCCAGCAGCTTGTTTAACCTGAACCTACAAGAGACCCAGTACTTC	CASSLFNLNLQETQYF
TRBD2	15	NA	TRBV6-5	TRBJ2-1	TGTGCCAGCAGTCGCGGACTAGCGGGAGCCGGTGAGCAGTTCTTC	CASSRGLAGAGEQFF
NA	13	NA	TRBV7-2	TRBJ1-6	TGTGCCAGCAGCTCCGGGACACGTTCACCCCTCCACTTT	CASSSGTRSPLHF
NA	14	NA	TRBV28	TRBJ1-1	TGTGCCAGCAGTTACCTAGGGCTGGGCACTGAAGCTTTCTTT	CASSYLGLGTEAFF
TRBD2	17	NA	TRBV6-5	TRBJ2-5	TGTGCCAGCAGTTTCGATCGGACTAGCGGGTCGTGGGAGACCCAGTACTTC	CASSFDRTSGSWETQYF
TRBD1	13	few	TRBV9	TRBJ2-1	TGTGCCAGCAGCGTCACAGGGGGAGATGAGCAGTTCTTC	CASSVTGGDEQFF
NA	14	NA	TRBV20-1	TRBJ1-1	TGCAGTGCTAGAGATCCCTTCGTTTACACTGAAGCTTTCTTT	CSARDPFVYTEAFF
TRBD2	19	NA	TRBV10-3	TRBJ2-1	TGTGCCATCAGTGCACCCGGGCTAGCGGCCACCCTCTCCTACAATGAGCAGTTCTTC	CAISAPGLAATLSYNEQFF
TRBD1	17	few	TRBV20-1	TRBJ1-1	TGCAGTGCCCCCTCACGACAGGGATTGATAGCAGACACTGAAGCTTTCTTT	CSAPSRQGLIADTEAFF
NA	15	NA	TRBV7-2	TRBJ1-5	TGTGCCAGCAGCTTTGTCTCCACCCTAAATCAGCCCCAGCATTTT	CASSFVSTLNQPQHF
TRBD1	15	few	TRBV12-3/TRBV12-4	TRBJ2-1	TGTGCCAGCAGTCCGGGACAGGGCCGACTCAATGAGCAGTTCTTC	CASSPGQGRLNEQFF
NA	14	once	TRBV3-1	TRBJ2-3	TGTGCCAGCAGCCAAGATTGGGACACAGATACGCAGTATTTT	CASSQDWDTDTQYF
NA	13	NA	TRBV28	TRBJ1-1	TGTGCCAGCGGCAACCGGGGTACCACTGAAGCTTTCTTT	CASGNRGTTEAFF
NA	13	few	TRBV28	TRBJ2-1	TGTGCCAGCACCAGGGTTTGGGACAATGAGCAGTTCTTC	CASTRVWDNEQFF
NA	18	NA	TRBV6-5	TRBJ1-1	TGTGCCAGCAGTTCCCCTGAATCGGCGGGACCCCCGAACACTGAAGCTTTCTTT	CASSSPESAGPPNTEAFF
NA	16	NA	TRBV10-2	TRBJ2-6	TGCGCCAGCAGTGAGCTCCCAGGGGCTGGGGCCAACGTCCTGACTTTC	CASSELPGAGANVLTF
NA	14	NA	TRBV7-2	TRBJ2-3	TGTGCCAGCAGCCTCGGAAGTGTCACAGGTACGCAGTATTTT	CASSLGSVTGTQYF
NA	16	NA	TRBV9	TRBJ1-2	TGTGCCAGCAGCGTAGGGCCCCAGGAGGCTAACTATGGCTACACCTTC	CASSVGPQEANYGYTF
TRBD1	16	NA	TRBV5-1	TRBJ1-1	TGCGCCAGCAGCCCGCACACGGACAGGCCGAACACTGAAGCTTTCTTT	CASSPHTDRPNTEAFF
TRBD2	15	NA	TRBV9	TRBJ2-7	TGTGCCAGCAGCGCCTTAGCGGGAGGGCCTGAAAAGCAGTACTTC	CASSALAGGPEKQYF
NA	12	few	TRBV4-1	TRBJ2-1	TGCGCCAGCAGCCAAGATGATCGGCGGCAGTTCTTC	CASSQDDRRQFF
NA	14	few	TRBV20-1	TRBJ2-3	TGCAGTGCTAATGATGGTGTAGCCCCAGATACGCAGTATTTT	CSANDGVAPDTQYF
NA	12	NA	TRBV7-2	TRBJ2-1	TGTGCCAGCAGCTTAGATTGGTCTCGTCTGTTCTTC	CASSLDWSRLFF
TRBD1	18	NA	TRBV5-1	TRBJ1-6	TGCGCCAGCAGCTGGGACAGGGGTGAAAGCTCCTATAATTCACCCCTCCACTTT	CASSWDRGESSYNSPLHF
NA	14	many	TRBV7-9	TRBJ1-6	TGTGCCAGCAGGGAGTGGTTCGCCGATTCACCCCTCCACTTT	CASREWFADSPLHF
TRBD2	16	NA	TRBV20-1	TRBJ2-1	TGCAGTGCTACCCTCGGTAGCGGGAGTGGGTACAATGAGCAGTTCTTC	CSATLGSGSGYNEQFF
TRBD1	14	once	TRBV5-1	TRBJ2-1	TGCGCCAGCAGCTTGCGACAGGGGGCCGGTGAGCAGTTCTTC	CASSLRQGAGEQFF
NA	13	NA	TRBV5-1	TRBJ2-7	TGCGCCAGCAGCTTCTGGGGGGGCGACGAGCAGTACTTC	CASSFWGGDEQYF
NA	15	NA	TRBV4-1	TRBJ1-2	TGCGCCAGCAGCCAAGAATGGGGGGGAGCCTATGGCTACACCTTC	CASSQEWGGAYGYTF
TRBD2	15	NA	TRBV4-1	TRBJ2-7	TGCGCCAGCAGCCTCATAGGACTAGCGACCTACGAGCAGTACTTC	CASSLIGLATYEQYF
NA	12	NA	TRBV20-1	TRBJ2-5	TGCAGTGCCCCAGGAGGGGTAGAGACCCAGTACTTC	CSAPGGVETQYF